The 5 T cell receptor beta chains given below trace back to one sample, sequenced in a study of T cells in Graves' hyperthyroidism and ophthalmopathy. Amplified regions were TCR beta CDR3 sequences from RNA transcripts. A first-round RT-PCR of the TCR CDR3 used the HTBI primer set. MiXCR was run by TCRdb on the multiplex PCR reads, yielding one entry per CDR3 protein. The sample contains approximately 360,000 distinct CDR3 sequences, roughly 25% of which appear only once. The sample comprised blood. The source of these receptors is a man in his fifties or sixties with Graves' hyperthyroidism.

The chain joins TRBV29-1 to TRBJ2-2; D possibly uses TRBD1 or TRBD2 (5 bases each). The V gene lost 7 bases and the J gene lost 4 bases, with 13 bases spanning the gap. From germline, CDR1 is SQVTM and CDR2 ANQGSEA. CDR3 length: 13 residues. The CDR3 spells CSGGPSGTGELFF. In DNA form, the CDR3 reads TGCAGCGGGGGACCTAGTGGCACCGGGGAGCTGTTTTTT.

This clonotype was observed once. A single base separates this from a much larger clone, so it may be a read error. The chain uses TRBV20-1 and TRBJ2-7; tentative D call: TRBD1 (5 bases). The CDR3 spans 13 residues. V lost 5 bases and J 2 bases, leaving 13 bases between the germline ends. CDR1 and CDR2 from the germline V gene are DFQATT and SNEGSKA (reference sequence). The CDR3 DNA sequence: TGCAGTGCTCAAGGACATAGAACCTACGAGCAGTACTTC. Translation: CSAQGHRTYEQYF.

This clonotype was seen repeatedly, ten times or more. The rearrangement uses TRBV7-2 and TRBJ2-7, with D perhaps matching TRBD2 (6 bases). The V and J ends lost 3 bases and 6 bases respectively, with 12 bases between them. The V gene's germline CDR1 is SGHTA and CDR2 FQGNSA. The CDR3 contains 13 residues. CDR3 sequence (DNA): TGTGCCAGCAGCTTTCGACTAGAACTCGAGCAGTACTTC. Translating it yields CASSFRLELEQYF.

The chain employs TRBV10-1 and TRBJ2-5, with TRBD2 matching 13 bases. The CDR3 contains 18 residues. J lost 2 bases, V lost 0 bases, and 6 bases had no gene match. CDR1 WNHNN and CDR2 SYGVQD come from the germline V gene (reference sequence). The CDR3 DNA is TGCGCCAGCAGTGAGTCCCGGACTAGCGGGAGTGAGCAAGAGACCCAGTACTTC. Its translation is CASSESRTSGSEQETQYF.

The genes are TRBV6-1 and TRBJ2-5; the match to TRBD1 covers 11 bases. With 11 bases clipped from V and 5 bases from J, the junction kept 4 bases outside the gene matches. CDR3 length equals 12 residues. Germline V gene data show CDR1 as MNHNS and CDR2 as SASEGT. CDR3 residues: CAGGTGGETQYF. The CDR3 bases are TGTGCCGGGGGGACAGGGGGGGAGACCCAGTACTTC.